This is a list of T cell receptor beta chains from one sample in a study of Graves' ophthalmopathy and Graves' hyperthyroidism. TCRdb reprocessed the multiplex PCR reads with MiXCR, giving one entry per CDR3 protein. Of about 740,000 distinct CDR3 sequences listed, around 40% were seen once; the top ten hold 40% to 55%. The sample taken for sequencing was peripheral blood. All receptors come from an adult man with Graves' ophthalmopathy. The CDR3 runs from the conserved cysteine through the conserved F or W. D genes are given only for firm matches. Rows give clone size only sometimes, using once, few, many, or a class for an expanded clone.

d_call j_call cdr3_length clone_size v_call cdr3_aa cdr3_nt
TRBD1 TRBJ1-6 14 many TRBV10-3 CAINTGTAGSPLHF TGTGCCATCAACACCGGGACAGCGGGTTCACCCCTCCACTTT
TRBD1 TRBJ2-2 14 few TRBV7-9 CASGDRGRTGELFF TGTGCCAGCGGGGACAGGGGGCGAACCGGGGAGCTGTTTTTT
TRBD1 TRBJ1-1 12 - TRBV29-1 CSVNRGQTEAFF TGCAGCGTTAACAGGGGGCAAACTGAAGCTTTCTTT
- TRBJ1-2 14 many TRBV2 CASSANSDGHGYTF TGTGCCAGCAGCGCTAACAGCGATGGGCATGGCTACACCTTC
TRBD2 TRBJ2-5 12 - TRBV24-1 CTPEGAGETQYF TGCACTCCTGAGGGAGCGGGGGAGACCCAGTACTTC
- TRBJ1-6 12 many TRBV5-1 CASSHRDSPLHF TGTGCCAGCAGCCACCGGGATTCACCCCTCCACTTT
- TRBJ2-6 15 - TRBV25-1 CASSSEGRGANVLTF TGTGCCAGCAGTTCTGAGGGGCGTGGGGCCAACGTCCTGACTTTC
TRBD1 TRBJ1-2 15 many TRBV2 CASSQSPTGGHGYTF TGTGCCAGCAGCCAAAGCCCTACAGGGGGCCATGGCTACACCTTC
- TRBJ1-1 17 - TRBV15 CATSRDRGQGRDTEAFF TGTGCCACCAGCAGAGATCGGGGGCAGGGTAGGGACACTGAAGCTTTCTTT
TRBD1 TRBJ2-7 15 - TRBV29-1 CSVESGQGKDYEQYF TGCAGCGTTGAATCGGGACAGGGAAAGGACTACGAGCAGTACTTC
TRBD1 TRBJ2-7 15 - TRBV20-1 CSASAAGQGDYEQYF TGCAGTGCTAGCGCCGCCGGACAGGGGGACTACGAGCAGTACTTC
TRBD2 TRBJ2-7 14 many TRBV10-3 CAISMSGGKYEQYF TGTGCCATCAGTATGAGCGGGGGAAAGTACGAGCAGTACTTC
- TRBJ1-5 14 - TRBV12-3/TRBV12-4 CASSLVGKDQPQHF TGTGCCAGCAGTTTAGTTGGTAAGGATCAGCCCCAGCATTTT